The present T cell receptor (beta chain) was sequenced within a study of cytomegalovirus exposure and HLA in healthy donors. General study findings and limits: Sequences of the TCR beta chain were said to predict the HLA-A and HLA-B alleles of most subjects accurately. It was reported that the classifier diagnosed cytomegalovirus status with high specificity and sensitivity in both the original and validation cohorts.

PCR used 60 Vbeta primers and 13 Jbeta primers. Produced via immunoSEQ multiplex PCR; TCRdb's table is partial and in-frame only. This listing includes about 200,000 clones. Notes on this clone: Its antigen remains unidentified.

Germline V gives CDR1 SQVTM, CDR2 ANQGSEA. There are 14 residues in the CDR3. V was shortened by 7 bases and J by 4 bases, with 17 bases between the two germline ends. This rearrangement joins TRBV29-1 to TRBJ2-1; tentative D call: TRBD2 (6 bases). Sequences were obtained from PBMCs. The sequence derives from a woman in her 30s in good health and CMV-seropositive. The CDR3: CSALRGLAYNEQFF. Written as DNA, the CDR3 is TGCAGCGCTCTAAGGGGACTGGCTTACAATGAGCAGTTCTTC.